Presented here are 18 T cell receptor beta chains from one specimen sequenced in a study of chemoradiotherapy in HPV16-positive cancers. Generated by immunoSEQ multiplex PCR, the TCRdb table keeps only in-frame clones and is missing some. The sample lists about 4,000 clones; 75% were seen once. Sampling was conducted from a patient who underwent chemoradiotherapy. Receptors originate from a human donor with HPV-associated anogenital cancer.

Remarks on this clone: A junction boundary mismatches the germline segment, possibly from a read error. V is TRBV7-3 and J is TRBJ2-2; perhaps TRBD2 as D (6 bases). The CDR3 has 16 residues. Germline CDR1 is SGHTA and CDR2 is FQGTGA. The CDR3 loop is CASSLTGTYNTGELFF. The CDR3 DNA reads as TGTGCCAGCAGTTTAACCGGGACTTATAACACCGGGGAGCTGTTTTTT. The full variable domain, with the rest looked up from reference TRBV7-3 and TRBJ2-2, is GAGVSQTPSNKVTEKGKYVELRCDPISGHTALYWYRQSLGQGPEFLIYFQGTGAADDSGLPNDRFFAVRPEGSVSTLKIQRTERGDSAVYLCASSLTGTYNTGELFFGEGSRLTVL.

The V gene is TRBV4-1, the J gene TRBJ2-3, with D unresolved. Trimming removed 1 base from V and 3 bases from J, with 17 bases in between. The CDR3 length is 17 residues. Germline CDR1 is MGHRA and CDR2 is YSYEKL. This CDR3 reads CASSQGGLNWGTDTQYF. The CDR3 nucleotides read TGCGCCAGCAGCCAAGGTGGTTTAAATTGGGGAACAGATACGCAGTATTTT.

This sequence joins TRBV6-6 and TRBJ2-7; 10 bases match TRBD1. The J segment lost 5 bases and the V segment lost 6 bases, leaving 13 bases of the junction unmatched. The CDR3 loop spans 16 amino acids. Germline V lookup: CDR1 MNHNY, CDR2 SVGAGI (reference sequence). CDR3 protein: CASSKTGGGRLDEQYF. DNA of the CDR3: TGTGCCAGCAGCAAGACAGGGGGCGGTCGTTTGGACGAGCAGTACTTC.

This clone was seen a few times. The chain recombines TRBV18 with TRBJ2-5, with D maybe TRBD1 (6 bases). CDR3 size: 14 residues. CDR1 and CDR2 (germline): KGHSH, LQKENI. Deletions cut 6 bases from V and 1 base from J, with 12 bases between. CDR3 residues: CASSPRTVQETQYF. As DNA, the CDR3 is TGTGCCAGCTCCCCTCGGACAGTCCAAGAGACCCAGTACTTC.

This clone was counted only a few times. The sample contains more than one DNA sequence encoding this CDR3. This chain connects TRBV5-6 to TRBJ2-7; 7 positions agree with TRBD1. CDR1 is SGHDT, CDR2 YYEEEE, per germline. Unmatched junction bases numbered 4, after V lost 0 bases and J lost 4 bases. There are 14 residues in the CDR3. The CDR3 reads CASSLGTGPYEQYF. CDR3 bases: TGTGCCAGCAGCTTGGGGACAGGCCCGTACGAGCAGTACTTC.

The chain employs TRBV2 and TRBJ2-7, with D possibly being TRBD1 (6 bases). This CDR3 has 13 residues. The germline V and J ends were trimmed by 7 bases and 4 bases, with 14 bases remaining between them. Germline CDR1 and CDR2: SNHLY and FYNNEI. CDR3 DNA sequence: TGTGCCAGCAACCGGGACACAAGGTACGAGCAGTACTTC. It codes for CASNRDTRYEQYF.

This clone was recorded a few times. The chain uses TRBV28 and TRBJ2-5; D is possibly TRBD2 (5 bases). Trimming pared 6 bases from V and 1 base from J, leaving 18 bases between. Per germline, CDR1 MDHEN and CDR2 SYDVKM. The CDR3 is 16 residues long. CDR3 in DNA: TGTGCCAGCAGCGGAGAGAGGGCGGCGCTCCAAGAGACCCAGTACTTC. Its translation is CASSGERAALQETQYF.

J is TRBJ1-6 and V is TRBV11-2; D is uncertain. Germline CDR1 reads SGHAT; CDR2 reads FQNNGV. CDR3 length: 16 residues. V shed 1 base and J shed 3 bases, with 10 bases lying between them. Here the CDR3 DNA reads TGTGCCAGCAGCTTAGGACTTGAAGGCTATAATTCACCCCTCCACTTT. It codes for CASSLGLEGYNSPLHF.

The chain is built from TRBV5-1 and TRBJ1-1; D possibly corresponds to TRBD1 (5 bases). Germline V CDR1 and CDR2: SGHRS, YFSETQ. Trimming stripped 0 bases from V and 8 bases from J, with 14 bases between. The CDR3 is made up of 14 amino acids. The DNA for the CDR3 is TGCGCCAGCAGCTTGGATGTTCAGTGGGACGAAGCTTTCTTT. Translating gives CASSLDVQWDEAFF.

The chain combines TRBV11-2 with TRBJ2-1; D is perhaps TRBD1 (6 bases). Germline loops: CDR1 SGHAT, CDR2 FQNNGV. There are 16 residues in the CDR3. V lost 5 bases to trimming and J lost 9 bases, with 23 bases between them. The chain's CDR3 is CASSQNLAGKDSEQFF. CDR3 coding DNA: TGTGCCAGCAGCCAGAACTTGGCAGGGAAGGACAGTGAGCAGTTCTTC.

This rearrangement joins TRBV7-9 to TRBJ2-1; weak D call: TRBD1 (7 bases). Trimming shortened V by 3 bases and J by 9 bases, and 12 bases separated the two germline ends. The CDR3 runs 13 residues. Germline CDR1 and CDR2: SEHNR and FQNEAQ (reference sequence). CDR3: CASSFDREVEQFF. The CDR3 DNA sequence: TGTGCCAGCAGCTTCGACAGGGAGGTTGAGCAGTTCTTC.

This sequence joins TRBV2 and TRBJ2-7; D unclear. V was clipped by 6 bases and J by 6 bases, with 18 bases between them. Germline V lookup: CDR1 SNHLY, CDR2 FYNNEI. The CDR3 consists of 14 residues. The CDR3 DNA follows: TGTGCCAGCAGCCGAAACCCCGCAGGAGCCGAGCAGTACTTC. Translating gives CASSRNPAGAEQYF.

The rearrangement uses TRBV14 and TRBJ2-1; 7 nucleotides align to TRBD1. V was pared by 4 bases and J by 7 bases, with 19 bases of the junction left unmatched. CDR1 is SGHDN, CDR2 FVKESK, per germline. The CDR3 is 18 residues long. The CDR3 reads CASSPQVSRGSLGNEQFF. Written as DNA, the CDR3 is TGTGCCAGCAGCCCCCAGGTCAGCAGGGGGTCCCTAGGGAATGAGCAGTTCTTC.

The chain couples TRBV7-8 to TRBJ2-1, with TRBD1 identical over 11 bases. In germline, CDR1 is SGHVS, CDR2 FQNEAQ. The CDR3 extends over 15 amino acids. V dropped 5 bases and J dropped 10; count of bases not matched to a gene: 10. The CDR3 region has the DNA TGTGCCAGCAGCACGGGACAGGGGGATATTTTAGAGCAGTTCTTC. Encoded protein: CASSTGQGDILEQFF.

This sequence joins TRBV7-2 and TRBJ2-7; 8 positions agree with TRBD2. Germline V gene sequence: CDR1 SGHTA, CDR2 FQGNSA. The CDR3 length is 16 residues. The V and J ends lost 1 base and 2 bases, in that order; junction bases with no gene match: 7. The CDR3 is CASSLGGGPSAYEQYF. CDR3 DNA sequence: TGTGCCAGCAGCTTAGGCGGGGGGCCGAGCGCCTACGAGCAGTACTTC. Supplemented by reference TRBV7-2 and TRBJ2-7, the full variable domain reads GAGVSQSPSNKVTEKGKDVELRCDPISGHTALYWYRQSLGQGLEFLIYFQGNSAPDKSGLPSDRFSAERTGGSVSTLTIQRTQQEDSAVYLCASSLGGGPSAYEQYFGPGTRLTVT.

With regard to this clone: Because the CDR3's place on the DNA is in doubt, the DNA is left out and the CDR3 is given as listed by TCRdb. The CDR3: CASSTSTANYGYTF. V is TRBV2 and J is TRBJ1-2; the table's D call, TRBD1, was not checked against the DNA. From germline, CDR1 is SNHLY and CDR2 FYNNEI. Counting both end residues, the CDR3 totals 14 amino acids.

V is TRBV11-1 and J is TRBJ2-7, with D possibly being TRBD2 (6 bases). The ends were cut back, 2 bases at V and 0 bases at J, with 11 bases in the middle. The CDR3 has 15 residues. In germline, CDR1 is SGHAT, CDR2 FQDESV (reference sequence). CDR3 amino acids: CASSLPGLLSYEQYF. The CDR3 DNA reads TGTGCCAGCAGCTTACCGGGACTCCTCTCCTACGAGCAGTACTTC.

The chain is built from TRBV19 and TRBJ2-7; D is ambiguous. This CDR3 contains 13 residues. V was cut by 4 bases and J by 0 bases, with 7 bases left in between. The germline CDR1 and CDR2 sequences are LNHDA and SQIVND (reference sequence). CDR3 sequence (DNA): TGTGCCAGTAGTAAAGGCTTCTCCTACGAGCAGTACTTC. This translates into CASSKGFSYEQYF.